The sequence of this T cell receptor (beta chain) was determined in a study of blood T cell repertoires in COVID-19. Overall study context: Samples came from the United States, Italy and Spain, spanning acute and convalescent COVID-19. PBMCs, B-cell-depleted T cells, or T cells were the source of the cDNA or gDNA that made up the material.

Under the authors' procedure: Amplification of reference gene primers provided the estimated nucleated cell counts. Generated by immunoSEQ multiplex PCR, the TCRdb table keeps only in-frame clones and is missing some. D and trimming were read from the DNA, whereas the V and J calls and clone size are those reported in that table. Found here are about 180,000 clones, around 82% of them singletons; the top ten hold approximately 9.4%. This clone came up once. The V end was cut by 4 bases, the J end by 2 bases, with 14 bases between. The length of the CDR3 is 15 residues. CDR1 is LGHDT, CDR2 YNNKEL, per germline (reference sequence).

Specimen: peripheral blood. The rearrangement uses TRBV3-1 (or the pseudogene TRBV3-2) and TRBJ2-5, with D tentatively TRBD2 (6 bases). This receptor was identified in a woman at least 80 years old with acute or convalescent COVID-19. This CDR3 reads CASSPVGRRQETQYF. For the CDR3, the DNA is TGTGCCAGCAGCCCTGTGGGGAGGCGGCAAGAGACCCAGTACTTC.